The next 21 T cell receptor beta chains were all read from a single sample in a study of T cell changes during pregnancy in multiple sclerosis. The protocol was immunoSEQ multiplex PCR, while the TCRdb copy is restricted to in-frame clones and leaves out a portion. The repertoire holds about 59,000 clones, with 85% to 90% as singletons. Source: peripheral blood, taken in the first trimester of pregnancy. The receptors here all came from a female donor in good health, enrolled as a control in a pregnancy study.

The rearrangement joins TRBV10-1 to TRBJ2-7; 8 bases align to TRBD2. The CDR3 contains 16 residues. Germline CDR1 and CDR2: WNHNN and SYGVQD (reference sequence). The V and J ends lost 7 bases and 1 base, in that order; junction bases with no gene match: 12. For the CDR3, the DNA is TGCGCCAGCAACTATTACAAGCGGGGGAAATCCTACGAGCAGTACTTC. Translating it yields CASNYYKRGKSYEQYF.

The chain joins TRBV2 to TRBJ2-1, with 7 nucleotides matching TRBD1. This CDR3 spans 16 amino acids. V trimming: 6 bases; J trimming: 1 base; junction bases outside the gene matches: 9. Germline V CDR1 and CDR2: SNHLY, FYNNEI. The CDR3 nucleotides are TGTGCCAGCAGCGAAAGGGGGCTGCCTTCCTACAATGAGCAGTTCTTC. This sequence encodes CASSERGLPSYNEQFF.

The gene calls are TRBV5-1 and TRBJ2-7; tentative D call: TRBD1 (6 bases). The CDR3 is 16 residues long. V was cut by 0 bases and J by 3 bases, with 16 bases left in between. The V gene's germline CDR1 is SGHRS and CDR2 YFSETQ. CDR3 DNA sequence: TGCGCCAGCAGCTTGGGGGCACAGGGTGTCGGCTACGAGCAGTACTTC. It translates to CASSLGAQGVGYEQYF.

This clone was observed a single time. The V call is TRBV11-2, the J call TRBJ1-1; weak D call: TRBD1 (6 bases). The V end lost 1 base, the J end lost 3 bases, and 12 bases lay between the germline ends. This CDR3 comprises 15 residues. Germline lookup yields CDR1 SGHAT and CDR2 FQNNGV. The CDR3 DNA reads as TGTGCCAGCAGCTTAGGCTGGGGGCCGGACACTGAAGCTTTCTTT. This codes for CASSLGWGPDTEAFF.

The chain links TRBV9 to TRBJ2-7, with 9 bases lining up with TRBD1. The V gene's germline CDR1 is SGDLS and CDR2 YYNGEE. The CDR3 sequence is 15 residues long. The trim removed 0 bases at V and 3 bases at J, leaving 4 bases unmatched. In DNA, the CDR3 is TGTGCCAGCAGCGTAGGACAGGGGGACAGCTACGAGCAGTACTTC. Its protein product is CASSVGQGDSYEQYF.

The chain joins TRBV5-1 to TRBJ2-3, with D hard to call. V shed 5 bases and J shed 4 bases, with 14 bases lying between them. CDR3 size: 14 residues. Germline values: CDR1 SGHRS, CDR2 YFSETQ. The CDR3 DNA follows: TGCGCCAGCAGAAACTATGACTCGGCAGATACGCAGTATTTT. It specifies CASRNYDSADTQYF.

This chain uses TRBV27 with TRBJ1-2; TRBD1 aligns across 9 bases. This CDR3 spans 16 amino acids. CDR1 MNHEY and CDR2 SMNVEV come from the germline V gene (reference sequence). J gave up 8 bases and V 2 bases, and 12 bases lay outside the gene matches. This CDR3 is CASSLNPGQGARGYTF. The DNA for the CDR3 is TGTGCCAGCAGTTTAAACCCGGGACAGGGAGCTCGAGGCTACACCTTC.

In its sample, this clone was seen once. The rearrangement links TRBV6-5 to TRBJ2-1; D gene uncertain. Germline CDR1 reads MNHEY; CDR2 reads SVGAGI. Trimming took 6 bases from V and 5 from J, leaving 5 bases between them. CDR3 size: 11 residues. CDR3 nucleotides: TGTGCCAGCAGCCGAGACAATGAGCAGTTCTTC. This gives the protein CASSRDNEQFF.

The CDR3 is CASREQSTNEKLFF. Written as DNA, the CDR3 is TGTGCCAGCAGGGAACAATCAACTAATGAAAAACTGTTTTTT. The chain recombines TRBV2 with TRBJ1-4; the D is unclear. The CDR3 spans 14 residues. Germline V gives CDR1 SNHLY, CDR2 FYNNEI. V shed 6 bases and J shed 0 bases, with 8 bases lying between them.

The rearrangement links TRBV7-9 to TRBJ2-7; D is unresolved. The germline CDR1 and CDR2 sequences are SEHNR and FQNEAQ (reference sequence). V gave up 0 bases and J gave up 0 bases, with 3 bases separating them. The CDR3 length is 13 residues. The CDR3 region is CASSLASSYEQYF. Written as DNA, the CDR3 is TGTGCCAGCAGCTTAGCCAGCTCCTACGAGCAGTACTTC.

V gene TRBV7-8 combines with J gene TRBJ2-7; D unresolved. Trimming removed 5 bases at V and 0 bases at J, with 14 bases between. The germline CDR1 and CDR2 sequences are SGHVS and FQNEAQ. This CDR3 has 15 amino acids. The CDR3 nucleotides are TGTGCCAGCAGCCGCGGAACGGATAACTCCTACGAGCAGTACTTC. Protein: CASSRGTDNSYEQYF.

The chain joins TRBV7-2 to TRBJ1-6; 7 bases fit TRBD1. The germline gives CDR1 SGHTA, CDR2 FQGNSA. The CDR3 is 15 residues long. V shed 11 bases, J shed 0 bases, and the junction held 7 bases outside the gene matches. As DNA, the CDR3 is TGTGCCTGCTACAGGGGAAGCTCCTATAATTCACCCCTCCACTTT. Translating it yields CACYRGSSYNSPLHF. Looking up the rest from reference TRBV7-2 and TRBJ1-6 gives the full variable domain: GAGVSQSPSNKVTEKGKDVELRCDPISGHTALYWYRQSLGQGLEFLIYFQGNSAPDKSGLPSDRFSAERTGGSVSTLTIQRTQQEDSAVYLCACYRGSSYNSPLHFGNGTRLTVT.

The genes are TRBV11-1 and TRBJ2-7; 11 bases map to TRBD2. The CDR3 has 17 residues. Trimming took 1 base from V and 2 from J; bases not matched to a gene: 7. Germline CDR1 and CDR2: SGHAT and FQDESV (reference sequence). The CDR3 DNA follows: TGTGCCAGCAGCTTAGATCGTGGGACTAGCGGTACCTACGAGCAGTACTTC. It translates to CASSLDRGTSGTYEQYF. The full variable domain, with the rest looked up from reference TRBV11-1 and TRBJ2-7, is EAEVAQSPRYKITEKSQAVAFWCDPISGHATLYWYRQILGQGPELLVQFQDESVVDDSQLPKDRFSAERLKGVDSTLKIQPAELGDSAMYLCASSLDRGTSGTYEQYFGPGTRLTVT.

This rearrangement joins TRBV19 to TRBJ1-5; D may be TRBD1 (5 bases). The V end was cut by 2 bases, the J end by 5 bases, with 16 bases between. The germline V gene has CDR1 LNHDA and CDR2 SQIVND (reference sequence). This CDR3 contains 16 residues. The chain's CDR3 is CASSIIVGRGDQPQHF. The CDR3 nucleotides are TGTGCCAGTAGTATAATCGTTGGACGGGGGGATCAGCCCCAGCATTTT.

The chain employs TRBV5-6 and TRBJ1-2; no clear D. CDR3 size: 15 residues. In germline, CDR1 is SGHDT, CDR2 YYEEEE. V lost 1 base and J 8 bases, leaving 18 bases between the germline ends. Here the CDR3 DNA reads TGTGCCAGCAGCTTGTTGAGGGAAGGAAGTAAAGGCTACACCTTC. The encoded protein is CASSLLREGSKGYTF.

The V call is TRBV30, the J call TRBJ1-3; unclear D gene. Trimming removed 0 bases from V and 2 bases from J, with 8 bases in between. Germline V gives CDR1 GTSNPN, CDR2 SVGIG (reference sequence). This CDR3 has 14 residues. DNA for the CDR3: TGTGCCTGGAGTGTACTAGGGACTGGAAACACCATATATTTT. It codes for CAWSVLGTGNTIYF.

The table lists this clone with a count of one. The V gene is TRBV6-1, the J gene TRBJ2-3; tentative D call: TRBD2 (5 bases). Germline V gives CDR1 MNHNS, CDR2 SASEGT. V lost 1 base to trimming and J lost 11 bases, with 13 bases between them. CDR3 length equals 13 residues. CDR3 sequence: CASSEEWGVEQYF. DNA for the CDR3: TGTGCCAGCAGTGAAGAATGGGGAGTTGAGCAGTATTTT.

The gene calls are TRBV4-1 and TRBJ2-3, with 9 bases lining up with TRBD2. With 5 bases clipped from V and 6 bases from J, the junction kept 9 bases outside the gene matches. The CDR3 is 15 residues long. Germline-derived CDR1 and CDR2 are MGHRA and YSYEKL. CDR3 DNA sequence: TGCGCCAGCAGCTTCTCTAGCGGGGAGGCTGATACGCAGTATTTT. It encodes CASSFSSGEADTQYF.

The chain couples TRBV4-3 to TRBJ2-3; 9 positions match TRBD2. CDR3 length equals 15 residues. V shed 4 bases and J 6 bases; nucleotides not matched to a gene: 8. CDR1 is LGHNA and CDR2 is YSLEER in the germline V gene. CDR3 in DNA: TGCGCCAGCAGCCCCGGGCGGGGGGGGGCCGATACGCAGTATTTT. Amino acids: CASSPGRGGADTQYF.

This clone was seen repeatedly, ten times or more. The V gene is TRBV6-1, the J gene TRBJ2-3; the D gene is possibly TRBD1 (6 bases). The CDR3 has 15 residues. The germline V gene has CDR1 MNHNS and CDR2 SASEGT. The V end was cut by 2 bases, the J end by 1 base, with 10 bases between. CDR3 bases: TGTGCCAGCAGTGAAACGGCAGGGGGCACAGATACGCAGTATTTT. It encodes CASSETAGGTDTQYF.

The chain carries TRBV19 and TRBJ2-7, with 7 nucleotides matching TRBD1. V trimming: 4 bases; J trimming: 3 bases; junction bases outside the gene matches: 9. The CDR3 is made up of 15 amino acids. Germline values: CDR1 LNHDA, CDR2 SQIVND (reference sequence). DNA of the CDR3: TGTGCCAGTAGTACCCGGGACAGCCGATACTACGAGCAGTACTTC. Translated, it gives CASSTRDSRYYEQYF. The variable domain in full, with the rest retrieved from reference TRBV19 and TRBJ2-7, is DGGITQSPKYLFRKEGQNVTLSCEQNLNHDAMYWYRQDPGQGLRLIYYSQIVNDFQKGDIAEGYSVSREKKESFPLTVTSAQKNPTAFYLCASSTRDSRYYEQYFGPGTRLTVT.